This is a list of T cell receptor beta chains from one sample in a study of T cell responses to AZD1222 COVID-19 vaccine. The method was immunoSEQ multiplex PCR; TCRdb's version includes in-frame clones alone and lacks a portion of them. The table includes under 100,000 clones, 90% to 95% detected once. Sample: peripheral blood, taken on day 0 of MenACWY control vaccination. The receptor set was obtained from an adult in good health. CDR3s include the opening cysteine and the closing phenylalanine or tryptophan. D genes are given only for firm matches. Clone size, where shown, is once, few, many, or a class for clones that have expanded.

v_call: TRBV28; j_call: TRBJ1-1; d_call: TRBD1; clone_size: NA; cdr3_nt: TGTGCCAGCAGTTCCCAGGGGGCGCATGACACTGAAGCTTTCTTT; cdr3_aa: CASSSQGAHDTEAFF
v_call: TRBV7-2; j_call: TRBJ2-2; d_call: TRBD2; clone_size: NA; cdr3_nt: TGTGCCAGCAGCTTAGCGGGAGGGTACGGGGAGCTGTTTTTT; cdr3_aa: CASSLAGGYGELFF
v_call: TRBV11-2; j_call: TRBJ2-1; d_call: NA; clone_size: NA; cdr3_nt: TGTGCCAGCAGCTTTGGGGGAAGCAATGAGCAGTTCTTC; cdr3_aa: CASSFGGSNEQFF
v_call: TRBV19; j_call: TRBJ2-2; d_call: TRBD2; clone_size: NA; cdr3_nt: TGTGCCAGTAGTGGGACTAGCGGGAGGTCAAACACCGGGGAGCTGTTTTTT; cdr3_aa: CASSGTSGRSNTGELFF
v_call: TRBV18; j_call: TRBJ1-3; d_call: NA; clone_size: NA; cdr3_nt: TGTGCCAGCTCACCACTTCTGGCAGGGGGAAACACCATATATTTT; cdr3_aa: CASSPLLAGGNTIYF
v_call: TRBV5-1; j_call: TRBJ1-2; d_call: NA; clone_size: NA; cdr3_nt: TGCGCCAGCAGCTTGGCCGTAGGGGCATCTAACTATGGCTACACCTTC; cdr3_aa: CASSLAVGASNYGYTF
v_call: TRBV7-2; j_call: TRBJ2-2; d_call: TRBD1; clone_size: NA; cdr3_nt: TGTGCCAGCAGCTTACGGACAGGCAACACCGGGGAGCTGTTTTTT; cdr3_aa: CASSLRTGNTGELFF
v_call: TRBV6-1; j_call: TRBJ1-2; d_call: NA; clone_size: NA; cdr3_nt: TGTGCCAGCAGTGAAGGAATGAGGGGTTATGGCTACACCTTC; cdr3_aa: CASSEGMRGYGYTF
v_call: TRBV7-2; j_call: TRBJ2-3; d_call: NA; clone_size: NA; cdr3_nt: TGTGCCAGCAGAATAGAAGCTGCAGATACGCAGTATTTT; cdr3_aa: CASRIEAADTQYF
v_call: TRBV12-3/TRBV12-4; j_call: TRBJ1-4; d_call: NA; clone_size: NA; cdr3_nt: TGTGCCAGCCACGGGGTCGGTGAAAAACTGTTTTTT; cdr3_aa: CASHGVGEKLFF
v_call: TRBV11-2; j_call: TRBJ2-5; d_call: TRBD1; clone_size: NA; cdr3_nt: TGTGCCAGCAGGCCAGGGACAGGGGTTCAAGAGACCCAGTACTTC; cdr3_aa: CASRPGTGVQETQYF
v_call: TRBV6-2/TRBV6-3; j_call: TRBJ1-2; d_call: TRBD1; clone_size: NA; cdr3_nt: TGTGCCAGCAGTTTACTCGGGACAGGGGCCTATGGCTACACCTTC; cdr3_aa: CASSLLGTGAYGYTF
v_call: TRBV28; j_call: TRBJ2-3; d_call: TRBD2; clone_size: NA; cdr3_nt: TGTGCCAGCAGTCCGGGACTAGCGCCGATAGATACGCAGTATTTT; cdr3_aa: CASSPGLAPIDTQYF
v_call: TRBV6-5; j_call: TRBJ2-5; d_call: TRBD2; clone_size: NA; cdr3_nt: TGTGCCAGCACCCTAGCGGGGGCTACGGGGGAGACCCAGTACTTC; cdr3_aa: CASTLAGATGETQYF
v_call: TRBV7-2; j_call: TRBJ2-1; d_call: TRBD2; clone_size: NA; cdr3_nt: TGTGCCAGCAGATTAGGACTAGCGGGAGGGGGGAACAATGAGCAGTTCTTC; cdr3_aa: CASRLGLAGGGNNEQFF
v_call: TRBV12-3/TRBV12-4; j_call: TRBJ1-5; d_call: TRBD1; clone_size: few; cdr3_nt: TGTGCCAGCGGGACAGGAGCGCAGCCCCAGCATTTT; cdr3_aa: CASGTGAQPQHF
v_call: TRBV7-2; j_call: TRBJ1-1; d_call: NA; clone_size: NA; cdr3_nt: TGTGCCAGCAGCCAACAGGTTCTGAACACTGAAGCTTTCTTT; cdr3_aa: CASSQQVLNTEAFF
v_call: TRBV28; j_call: TRBJ1-6; d_call: NA; clone_size: NA; cdr3_nt: TGTGCCAGCAGTTTTCCGGGAGTTACCTATAATTCACCCCTCCACTTT; cdr3_aa: CASSFPGVTYNSPLHF
v_call: TRBV5-1; j_call: TRBJ1-1; d_call: NA; clone_size: few; cdr3_nt: TGCGCCAGCAGCTTGCTCCCTGAAGCTTTCTTT; cdr3_aa: CASSLLPEAFF
v_call: TRBV3-1/TRBV3-2; j_call: TRBJ1-6; d_call: TRBD1; clone_size: NA; cdr3_nt: TGTGCCAGCAGCCAAGATTGGGGGACAGGGACAACTAATTCACCCCTCCACTTT; cdr3_aa: CASSQDWGTGTTNSPLHF
v_call: TRBV9; j_call: TRBJ2-4; d_call: NA; clone_size: NA; cdr3_nt: TGTGCCAGCAGCCCGGATCCGGACAGACTTCTAGCCAAAAACATTCAGTACTTC; cdr3_aa: CASSPDPDRLLAKNIQYF
v_call: TRBV6-2/TRBV6-3; j_call: TRBJ2-5; d_call: NA; clone_size: NA; cdr3_nt: TGTGCCAGCAGCCTGATGAGCGGAGCGGAGACCCAGTACTTC; cdr3_aa: CASSLMSGAETQYF
v_call: TRBV28; j_call: TRBJ2-7; d_call: NA; clone_size: NA; cdr3_nt: TGTGCCAGCAGCGGGACAGGTCAGGGTAGTGGGAGGGCCTATGAGCAGTACTTC; cdr3_aa: CASSGTGQGSGRAYEQYF
v_call: TRBV30; j_call: TRBJ1-6; d_call: NA; clone_size: NA; cdr3_nt: TGTGCCTGGACGGTAAATTCACCCCTCCACTTT; cdr3_aa: CAWTVNSPLHF
v_call: TRBV12-3/TRBV12-4; j_call: TRBJ1-4; d_call: NA; clone_size: NA; cdr3_nt: TGTGCCAGCAGAATCCCGGGGGGAAAACTGTTTTTT; cdr3_aa: CASRIPGGKLFF
v_call: TRBV2; j_call: TRBJ1-5; d_call: NA; clone_size: NA; cdr3_nt: TGTGCCAGCAGCCCTGGGACAACCTATAGCAATCAGCCCCAGCATTTT; cdr3_aa: CASSPGTTYSNQPQHF
v_call: TRBV9; j_call: TRBJ1-4; d_call: NA; clone_size: NA; cdr3_nt: TGTGCCAGCAGCGTCTCTGGGGGGCAGGGCGGTGAAAAACTGTTTTTT; cdr3_aa: CASSVSGGQGGEKLFF
v_call: TRBV28; j_call: TRBJ2-1; d_call: NA; clone_size: NA; cdr3_nt: TGTGCCAGCAGTCCTCCTAGTGCCTACAATGAGCAGTTCTTC; cdr3_aa: CASSPPSAYNEQFF
v_call: TRBV27; j_call: TRBJ1-4; d_call: NA; clone_size: NA; cdr3_nt: TGTGCCAGCAGAACCGAAGGTGAAAAACTGTTTTTT; cdr3_aa: CASRTEGEKLFF
v_call: TRBV11-3; j_call: TRBJ1-6; d_call: NA; clone_size: NA; cdr3_nt: TGTGCCAGCAGGGAGACTTCCTCTGGGGGCAGCTCCTATAATTCACCCCTCCACTTT; cdr3_aa: CASRETSSGGSSYNSPLHF
v_call: TRBV28; j_call: TRBJ1-5; d_call: NA; clone_size: NA; cdr3_nt: TGTGCCACCAGGAAAGGTGGGGATAGCAATCAGCCCCAGCATTTT; cdr3_aa: CATRKGGDSNQPQHF
v_call: TRBV24-1; j_call: TRBJ1-2; d_call: NA; clone_size: NA; cdr3_nt: TGTGCCACCAGTGATTACAGAAACTATGGCTACACCTTC; cdr3_aa: CATSDYRNYGYTF
v_call: TRBV2; j_call: TRBJ1-1; d_call: TRBD1; clone_size: once; cdr3_nt: TGTGCCAGCAGGGACAGGGAGAACACTGAAGCTTTCTTT; cdr3_aa: CASRDRENTEAFF
v_call: TRBV28; j_call: TRBJ2-6; d_call: NA; clone_size: NA; cdr3_nt: TGTGCCAGCAGTTTAGGGTACTCTGGGGCCAACGTCCTGACTTTC; cdr3_aa: CASSLGYSGANVLTF
v_call: TRBV19; j_call: TRBJ2-3; d_call: TRBD2; clone_size: NA; cdr3_nt: TGTGCCAGTACTCGACTAGCGGCCAACACAGATACGCAGTATTTT; cdr3_aa: CASTRLAANTDTQYF
v_call: TRBV7-3; j_call: TRBJ2-6; d_call: NA; clone_size: once; cdr3_nt: TGTGCCAGCACCCTAAGAGGGTTAGGGAACTCTGGGGCCAACGTCCTGACTTTC; cdr3_aa: CASTLRGLGNSGANVLTF
v_call: TRBV6-6; j_call: TRBJ1-5; d_call: NA; clone_size: NA; cdr3_nt: TGTGCCAGCAGGCAGTGGGGCAATCAGCCCCAGCATTTT; cdr3_aa: CASRQWGNQPQHF
v_call: TRBV11-2; j_call: TRBJ2-7; d_call: NA; clone_size: NA; cdr3_nt: TGTGCCAGCAGCTTAGGCACAAACTCCTACGAGCAGTACTTC; cdr3_aa: CASSLGTNSYEQYF
v_call: TRBV5-1; j_call: TRBJ1-6; d_call: TRBD1; clone_size: NA; cdr3_nt: TGCGCCAGCAGTCGGACAGGGAAGGAAGCCCTCCACTTT; cdr3_aa: CASSRTGKEALHF
v_call: TRBV5-8; j_call: TRBJ2-7; d_call: NA; clone_size: NA; cdr3_nt: TGTGCCAGCAGCTTGGGTGTAGGCAACAGGGCTCCCTATGAGCAGTACTTC; cdr3_aa: CASSLGVGNRAPYEQYF
v_call: TRBV7-6; j_call: TRBJ2-2; d_call: NA; clone_size: NA; cdr3_nt: TGTGCCAGCAGCGATCAAGTCCATTCCGGCACCGGGGAGCTGTTTTTT; cdr3_aa: CASSDQVHSGTGELFF
v_call: TRBV19; j_call: TRBJ1-1; d_call: TRBD1; clone_size: NA; cdr3_nt: TGTGCCAGTAGTACGCGGGACAGGGTTATGAACACTGAAGCTTTCTTT; cdr3_aa: CASSTRDRVMNTEAFF
v_call: TRBV27; j_call: TRBJ2-1; d_call: NA; clone_size: NA; cdr3_nt: TGTGCCAGCAGTTTTTCCAGGACCAACTATAATGAGCAGTTCTTC; cdr3_aa: CASSFSRTNYNEQFF
v_call: TRBV30; j_call: TRBJ1-1; d_call: NA; clone_size: NA; cdr3_nt: TGTGCCTGGAACGGCCTTCTGGGGATGAACACTGAAGCTTTCTTT; cdr3_aa: CAWNGLLGMNTEAFF
v_call: TRBV28; j_call: TRBJ2-7; d_call: NA; clone_size: NA; cdr3_nt: TGTGCCAGCAGTCAGGGTGGACAACAGGGCGACGAGCAGTACTTC; cdr3_aa: CASSQGGQQGDEQYF
v_call: TRBV28; j_call: TRBJ2-3; d_call: TRBD2; clone_size: NA; cdr3_nt: TGTGCCAGCAGTTTTTACGACTTTCGGGGGGGCCTCACAGATACGCAGTATTTT; cdr3_aa: CASSFYDFRGGLTDTQYF
v_call: TRBV3-1/TRBV3-2; j_call: TRBJ2-7; d_call: NA; clone_size: NA; cdr3_nt: TGTGCCAGCAGCCAACCACCCGTCGGAGGGGGTTTCTACGAGCAGTACTTC; cdr3_aa: CASSQPPVGGGFYEQYF
v_call: TRBV3-1/TRBV3-2; j_call: TRBJ2-5; d_call: NA; clone_size: NA; cdr3_nt: TGTGCCAGCAGCCAAGAAGGATCGGGGTCAGAGACCCAGTACTTC; cdr3_aa: CASSQEGSGSETQYF
v_call: TRBV19; j_call: TRBJ1-4; d_call: NA; clone_size: NA; cdr3_nt: TGTGCCAGTAGTTGGTCTAAGGGAGCAACTAATGAAAAACTGTTTTTT; cdr3_aa: CASSWSKGATNEKLFF
v_call: TRBV9; j_call: TRBJ1-4; d_call: NA; clone_size: NA; cdr3_nt: TGTGCCAGCAGCCCCATCTCCTTACAGGAAAATGAAAAACTGTTTTTT; cdr3_aa: CASSPISLQENEKLFF
v_call: TRBV3-1/TRBV3-2; j_call: TRBJ2-3; d_call: TRBD2; clone_size: once; cdr3_nt: TGTGCCAGCAGCCAACCATCAAGGGCGGGGGACACAGATACGCAGTATTTT; cdr3_aa: CASSQPSRAGDTDTQYF
v_call: TRBV9; j_call: TRBJ1-4; d_call: NA; clone_size: NA; cdr3_nt: TGTGCCAGCAGCGTAGACGCCCGGGGAAAAAATGAAAAACTGTTTTTT; cdr3_aa: CASSVDARGKNEKLFF
v_call: TRBV2; j_call: TRBJ1-2; d_call: TRBD1; clone_size: NA; cdr3_nt: TGTGCCAGCAGCGGGGACAGCCCAAATGGCTACACCTTC; cdr3_aa: CASSGDSPNGYTF
v_call: TRBV10-3; j_call: TRBJ2-5; d_call: TRBD2; clone_size: NA; cdr3_nt: TGTGCCATCAGTGACCCAAGACTAGCGGGGAAAGAGACCCAGTACTTC; cdr3_aa: CAISDPRLAGKETQYF